This entry lists 21 T cell receptor beta chains sequenced from one sample in a study of cytotoxic CD8 clonotypes in ibrutinib-treated CLL. The table came from immunoSEQ multiplex PCR; TCRdb's copy has only in-frame clones and leaves some out. This sample carries approximately 84,000 clones, roughly 83% of them seen once, and the ten largest clones take around 5%. Sequences were derived from PBMCs, sampled after 12 months of ibrutinib treatment. The receptors originated from a human donor with chronic lymphocytic leukemia.

CDR3 sequence reads: CAWSGSQEFEAFF. The CDR3 bases are TGTGCCTGGAGTGGTAGTCAGGAATTCGAAGCTTTCTTT. The chain carries TRBV30 and TRBJ1-1; D gene uncertain. The CDR3 sequence is 13 residues long. Germline V lookup: CDR1 GTSNPN, CDR2 SVGIG (reference sequence). V was cut by 1 base and J by 8 bases, with 14 bases left in between.

The J gene is TRBJ2-2, the V gene TRBV7-8; D is uncertain. The V end lost 1 base, the J end lost 2 bases, and 5 bases lay between the germline ends. The CDR3 loop spans 14 amino acids. Germline V lookup: CDR1 SGHVS, CDR2 FQNEAQ. CDR3 amino acids: CASSLGVNTGELFF. The CDR3 DNA reads as TGTGCCAGCAGCTTAGGGGTAAACACCGGGGAGCTGTTTTTT.

The chain is built from TRBV27 and TRBJ1-6, with 9 bases lining up with TRBD1. J was trimmed by 9 bases and V by 5 bases; bases with no gene match: 5. Germline V gene lookup returns CDR1 MNHEY and CDR2 SMNVEV (reference sequence). The length of the CDR3 is 14 residues. CDR3 nucleotides: TGTGCCAGCAGTCCCGGGACAGGGCCTTCACCCCTCCACTTT. Amino acid sequence: CASSPGTGPSPLHF.

The chain uses TRBV6-1 and TRBJ1-2; TRBD1 matches 7 bases. The CDR3 spans 15 residues. The V gene's germline CDR1 is MNHNS and CDR2 SASEGT. V dropped 10 bases and J dropped 9; count of bases not matched to a gene: 20. In DNA form, the CDR3 reads TGTGCCACCACCCGTCAGGACAGGCAGCCCTTGAGCTACACCTTC. The encoded protein is CATTRQDRQPLSYTF.

V usage is TRBV13 and J usage is TRBJ2-7; 11 bases are a match to TRBD2. From germline, CDR1 is PRHDT and CDR2 FYEKMQ (reference sequence). The V and J ends lost 5 bases and 7 bases, in that order; junction bases with no gene match: 7. CDR3 size: 14 residues. In DNA, the CDR3 is TGTGCCAGCAGCCCACTAGCGGGAGAGGGGGAGCAGTACTTC. It is translated as CASSPLAGEGEQYF.

This sequence joins TRBV18 and TRBJ1-5, with TRBD1 matching over 8 bases. The CDR3 contains 16 residues. Per germline, CDR1 KGHSH and CDR2 LQKENI. With V trimmed by 1 base and J by 2 bases, 4 bases remained unmatched. The CDR3 loop is CASSPRQGQGNQPQHF. The CDR3 nucleotides are TGTGCCAGCTCACCACGACAGGGGCAGGGCAATCAGCCCCAGCATTTT.

The V call is TRBV4-3, the J call TRBJ1-2; 8 bases agree with TRBD1. V dropped 3 bases and J dropped 6; count of bases not matched to a gene: 6. Germline V gene lookup returns CDR1 LGHNA and CDR2 YSLEER. The CDR3 runs to 14 residues. CDR3 DNA sequence: TGCGCCAGCAGCCAGGTCGGACAGGGCCATGGCTACACCTTC. As protein: CASSQVGQGHGYTF.

This chain links TRBV30 with TRBJ2-1; no definite D call. This CDR3 spans 10 amino acids. The germline CDR1 and CDR2 sequences are GTSNPN and SVGIG (reference sequence). The V gene lost 2 bases and the J gene lost 7 bases, with 3 bases spanning the gap. The CDR3 is CAWSRNEQFF. In nucleotides, the CDR3 is TGTGCCTGGAGTAGGAATGAGCAGTTCTTC.

The genes are TRBV11-1 and TRBJ1-6; TRBD1 aligns across 8 bases. The germline CDR1 and CDR2 sequences are SGHAT and FQDESV (reference sequence). This CDR3 is built from 15 residues. Unmatched junction bases numbered 4, after V lost 0 bases and J lost 9 bases. The CDR3 nucleotides read TGTGCCAGCAGCTTAGCGCAGGGGGCCGGTTCACCCCTCCACTTT. It is translated as CASSLAQGAGSPLHF.

J is TRBJ2-7 and V is TRBV28, with a possible D match to TRBD2 (7 bases). Germline values: CDR1 MDHEN, CDR2 SYDVKM. V was trimmed by 6 bases and J by 7 bases, leaving 19 bases between them. This CDR3 comprises 14 residues. The CDR3 here is CASSLGGASGEQYF. Written as DNA, the CDR3 is TGTGCCAGCAGCCTGGGGGGGGCTTCGGGTGAGCAGTACTTC.

In this sample, this clone turned up once. Here the CDR3 reads CASSGTGGSGANVLTF. The CDR3 DNA follows: TGTGCCAGCAGCGGGACAGGGGGCTCTGGGGCCAACGTCCTGACTTTC. The genes are TRBV4-2 and TRBJ2-6; 11 bases align to TRBD1. CDR1 and CDR2 (germline): LGHNA, YNFKEQ. Trimming took 5 bases from V and 0 from J; bases not matched to a gene: 0. This CDR3 comprises 16 residues.

The chain joins TRBV29-1 to TRBJ2-5, with D unresolved. V gave up 1 base and J gave up 1 base, with 4 bases separating them. Germline V lookup: CDR1 SQVTM, CDR2 ANQGSEA. This CDR3 region has 12 residues. CDR3 protein: CSVEGFQETQYF. The CDR3 bases are TGCAGCGTTGAAGGGTTCCAAGAGACCCAGTACTTC.

Only a few counts were recorded for this clone. The genes are TRBV14 and TRBJ2-7; TRBD1 matches at 8 bases. There are 13 residues in the CDR3. V lost 4 bases to trimming and J lost 6 bases; unmatched junction nucleotides: 5. Looked up from germline, CDR1 is SGHDN and CDR2 is FVKESK. CDR3 loop: CASSRQGYGEQYF. The DNA for the CDR3 is TGTGCCAGCAGCCGACAGGGGTACGGCGAGCAGTACTTC.

J is TRBJ2-3 and V is TRBV4-2; 9 bases fit TRBD2. CDR1 is LGHNA, CDR2 YNFKEQ, per germline. This CDR3 region has 14 residues. V lost 7 bases to trimming and J lost 6 bases; unmatched junction nucleotides: 8. The CDR3 loop is CASTGGGVGDTQYF. CDR3 DNA: TGTGCCAGCACTGGCGGGGGGGTGGGTGATACGCAGTATTTT.

This rearrangement joins TRBV27 to TRBJ1-2, with TRBD1 matching over 12 bases. Germline CDR1 reads MNHEY; CDR2 reads SMNVEV (reference sequence). V was clipped by 6 bases and J by 8 bases; unmatched bases: 10. The CDR3 extends over 15 amino acids. Here the CDR3 DNA reads TGTGCCAGCAGCCCCCGGGGACAGGGGGCTCGCGGCTACACCTTC. Translated, it gives CASSPRGQGARGYTF.

The V and J genes are TRBV7-9 and TRBJ2-2; the D gene is possibly TRBD2 (5 bases). Trimming shortened V by 5 bases and J by 4 bases, and 11 bases separated the two germline ends. CDR3 length: 14 amino acids. CDR1 SEHNR and CDR2 FQNEAQ come from the germline V gene (reference sequence). The CDR3 region is CASSRGGGTGELFF. CDR3 DNA: TGTGCCAGCAGCCGCGGAGGAGGCACCGGGGAGCTGTTTTTT.

This chain connects TRBV11-2 to TRBJ1-5; no clear D. From germline, CDR1 is SGHAT and CDR2 FQNNGV. This CDR3 has 14 amino acids. Deletions cut 3 bases from V and 1 base from J, with 7 bases between. This CDR3 is CASSLGGSNQPQHF. DNA for the CDR3: TGTGCCAGCAGCTTGGGTGGGAGCAATCAGCCCCAGCATTTT.

This clone came up a few times. The chain has TRBV28 and TRBJ2-7; tentatively, D is TRBD2 (5 bases). The V end was cut by 5 bases, the J end by 7 bases, with 9 bases between. In germline, CDR1 is MDHEN, CDR2 SYDVKM. This CDR3 is built from 11 residues. The CDR3 DNA is TGTGCCAGCAGTCCTCAGCGGGAGCAGTACTTC. This sequence encodes CASSPQREQYF.

The chain recombines TRBV9 with TRBJ1-5; D not certain. Looked up from germline, CDR1 is SGDLS and CDR2 is YYNGEE. The length of the CDR3 is 16 residues. Trimming cost V 4 bases and J 0 bases, with 14 bases left between them. DNA for the CDR3: TGTGCCAGCAGCCCAGGCGTGGGCGCTAGCAATCAGCCCCAGCATTTT. Translated, it gives CASSPGVGASNQPQHF.

The V and J genes are TRBV7-6 and TRBJ1-1; TRBD1 is a possible D gene (6 bases). CDR1 and CDR2 from the germline V gene are SGHVS and FNYEAQ. Trimming took 1 base from V and 1 from J, leaving 16 bases between them. CDR3 length: 17 residues. DNA of the CDR3: TGTGCCAGCAGCTTAGGGGGAAGGGGACAAGCGAACACTGAAGCTTTCTTT. Translating it yields CASSLGGRGQANTEAFF.

V usage is TRBV11-2 and J usage is TRBJ1-1, with a weak D call TRBD1 (6 bases). CDR1 SGHAT and CDR2 FQNNGV come from the germline V gene. This CDR3 spans 12 amino acids. Trimming pared 5 bases from V and 4 bases from J, leaving 8 bases between. This CDR3 is CASSKGVTEAFF. The DNA for the CDR3 is TGTGCCAGCAGCAAGGGGGTCACTGAAGCTTTCTTT.